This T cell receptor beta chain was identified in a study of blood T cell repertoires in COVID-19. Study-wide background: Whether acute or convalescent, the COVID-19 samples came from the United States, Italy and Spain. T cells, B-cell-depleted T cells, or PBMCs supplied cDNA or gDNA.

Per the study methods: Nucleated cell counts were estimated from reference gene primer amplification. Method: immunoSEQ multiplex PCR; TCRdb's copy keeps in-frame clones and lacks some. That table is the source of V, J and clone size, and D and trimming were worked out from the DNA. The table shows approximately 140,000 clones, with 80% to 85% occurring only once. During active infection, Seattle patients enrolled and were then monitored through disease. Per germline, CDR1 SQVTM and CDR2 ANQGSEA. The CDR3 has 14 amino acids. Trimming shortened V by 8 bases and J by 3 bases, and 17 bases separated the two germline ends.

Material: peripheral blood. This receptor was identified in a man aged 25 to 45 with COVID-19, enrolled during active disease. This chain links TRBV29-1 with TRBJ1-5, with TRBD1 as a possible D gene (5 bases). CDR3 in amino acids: CSPRRGCVNQPQHF. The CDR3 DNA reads TGCAGCCCACGGAGGGGATGCGTCAATCAGCCCCAGCATTTT.